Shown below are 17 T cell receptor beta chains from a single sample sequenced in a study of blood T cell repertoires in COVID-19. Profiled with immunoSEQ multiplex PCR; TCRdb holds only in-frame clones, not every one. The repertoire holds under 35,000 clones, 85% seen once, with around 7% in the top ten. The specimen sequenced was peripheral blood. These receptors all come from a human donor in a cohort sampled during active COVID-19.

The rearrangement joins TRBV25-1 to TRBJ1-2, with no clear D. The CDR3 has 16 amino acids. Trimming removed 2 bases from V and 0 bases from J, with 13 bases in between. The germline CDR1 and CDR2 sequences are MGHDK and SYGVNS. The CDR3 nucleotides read TGTGCCAGCAGTGAAAGATGGGCCAGACCTAACTATGGCTACACCTTC. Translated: CASSERWARPNYGYTF.

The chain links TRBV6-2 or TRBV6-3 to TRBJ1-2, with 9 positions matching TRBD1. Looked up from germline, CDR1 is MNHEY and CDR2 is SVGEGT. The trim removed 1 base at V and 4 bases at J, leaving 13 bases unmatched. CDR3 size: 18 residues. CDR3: CASSYYPAGQGWSYGYTF. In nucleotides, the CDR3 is TGTGCCAGCAGTTACTACCCTGCGGGACAGGGTTGGAGCTATGGCTACACCTTC.

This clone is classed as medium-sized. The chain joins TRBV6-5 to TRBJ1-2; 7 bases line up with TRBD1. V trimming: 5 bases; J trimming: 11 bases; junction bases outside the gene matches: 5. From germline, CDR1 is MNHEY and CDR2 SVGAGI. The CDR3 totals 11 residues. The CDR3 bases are TGTGCCAGCAGTCCCGGGACAGATTACACCTTC. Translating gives CASSPGTDYTF.

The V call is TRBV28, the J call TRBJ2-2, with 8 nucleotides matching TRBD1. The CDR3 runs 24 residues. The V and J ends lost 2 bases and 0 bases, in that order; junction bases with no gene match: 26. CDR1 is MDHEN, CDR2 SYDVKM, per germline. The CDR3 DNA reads TGTGCCAGCAGTTTACACGGACAGGGAGGAGTTCCCTTGTCAGGCGGCACGAACACCGGGGAGCTGTTTTTT. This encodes CASSLHGQGGVPLSGGTNTGELFF.

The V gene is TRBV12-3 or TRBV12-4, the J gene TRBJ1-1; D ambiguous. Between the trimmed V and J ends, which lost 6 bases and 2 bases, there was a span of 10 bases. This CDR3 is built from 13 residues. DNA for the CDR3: TGTGCCAGCAGGCTTAGAGTTAACACTGAAGCTTTCTTT. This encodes CASRLRVNTEAFF.

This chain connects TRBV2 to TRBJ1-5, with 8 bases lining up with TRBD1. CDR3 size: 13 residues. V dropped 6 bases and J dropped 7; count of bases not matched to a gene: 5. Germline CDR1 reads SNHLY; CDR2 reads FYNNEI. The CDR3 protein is CASRRQGMQPQHF. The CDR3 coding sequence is TGTGCCAGCAGGCGACAGGGGATGCAGCCCCAGCATTTT.

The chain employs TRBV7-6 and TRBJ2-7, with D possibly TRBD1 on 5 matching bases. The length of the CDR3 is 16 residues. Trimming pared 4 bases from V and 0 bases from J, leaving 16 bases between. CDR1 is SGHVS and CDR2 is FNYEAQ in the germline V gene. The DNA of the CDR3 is TGTGCCAGCAGCTCGCCCAAGGGGCCCGGCTCCTACGAGCAGTACTTC. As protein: CASSSPKGPGSYEQYF.

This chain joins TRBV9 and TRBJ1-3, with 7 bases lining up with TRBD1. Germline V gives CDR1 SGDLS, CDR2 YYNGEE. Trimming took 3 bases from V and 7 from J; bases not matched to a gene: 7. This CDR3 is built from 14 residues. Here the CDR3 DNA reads TGTGCCAGCAGCGACCAGACAGGGCGTAACACCATATATTTT. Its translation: CASSDQTGRNTIYF.

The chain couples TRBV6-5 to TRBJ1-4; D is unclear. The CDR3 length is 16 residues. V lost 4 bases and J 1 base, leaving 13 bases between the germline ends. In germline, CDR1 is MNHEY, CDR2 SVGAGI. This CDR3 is CASSSGRTLTNEKLFF. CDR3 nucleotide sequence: TGTGCCAGCAGTTCTGGGAGGACCCTAACTAATGAAAAACTGTTTTTT.

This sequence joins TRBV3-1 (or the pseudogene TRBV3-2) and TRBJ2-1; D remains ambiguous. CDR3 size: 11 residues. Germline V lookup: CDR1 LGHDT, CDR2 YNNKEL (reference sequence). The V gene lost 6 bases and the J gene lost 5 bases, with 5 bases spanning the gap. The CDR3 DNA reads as TGTGCCAGCAGTTTCAACAATGAGCAGTTCTTC. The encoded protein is CASSFNNEQFF.

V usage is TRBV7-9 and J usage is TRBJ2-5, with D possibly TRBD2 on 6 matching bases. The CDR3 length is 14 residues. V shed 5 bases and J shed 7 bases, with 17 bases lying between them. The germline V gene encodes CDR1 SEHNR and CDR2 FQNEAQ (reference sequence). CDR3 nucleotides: TGTGCCAGCAGCATGGCGGGGACCCCCACGACCCAGTACTTC. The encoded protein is CASSMAGTPTTQYF.

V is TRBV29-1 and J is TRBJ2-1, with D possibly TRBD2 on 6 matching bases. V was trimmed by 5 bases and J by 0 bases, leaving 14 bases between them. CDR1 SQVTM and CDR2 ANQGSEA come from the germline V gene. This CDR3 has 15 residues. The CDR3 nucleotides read TGCAGCGTTCCTCGCGGGGCTAGCTCCTACAATGAGCAGTTCTTC. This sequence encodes CSVPRGASSYNEQFF.

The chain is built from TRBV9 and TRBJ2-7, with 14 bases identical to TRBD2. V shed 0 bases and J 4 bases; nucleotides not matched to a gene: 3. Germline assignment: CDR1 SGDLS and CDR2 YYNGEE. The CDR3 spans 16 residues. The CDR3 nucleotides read TGTGCCAGCAGCGTAGGACTAGCGGGAGGGCAATACGAGCAGTACTTC. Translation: CASSVGLAGGQYEQYF.

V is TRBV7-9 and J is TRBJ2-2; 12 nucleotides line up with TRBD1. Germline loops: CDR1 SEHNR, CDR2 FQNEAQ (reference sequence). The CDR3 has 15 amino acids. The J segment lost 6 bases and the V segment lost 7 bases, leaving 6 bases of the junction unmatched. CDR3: CASTTGQGASGELFF. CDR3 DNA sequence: TGTGCCAGCACCACGGGACAGGGGGCGTCCGGGGAGCTGTTTTTT.

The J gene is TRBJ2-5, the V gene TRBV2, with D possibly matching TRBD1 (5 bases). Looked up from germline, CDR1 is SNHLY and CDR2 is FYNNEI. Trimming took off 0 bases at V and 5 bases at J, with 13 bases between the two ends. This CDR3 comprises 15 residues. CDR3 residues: CASSEAFRVLETQYF. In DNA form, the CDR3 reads TGTGCCAGCAGTGAAGCGTTCAGGGTTTTGGAGACCCAGTACTTC.

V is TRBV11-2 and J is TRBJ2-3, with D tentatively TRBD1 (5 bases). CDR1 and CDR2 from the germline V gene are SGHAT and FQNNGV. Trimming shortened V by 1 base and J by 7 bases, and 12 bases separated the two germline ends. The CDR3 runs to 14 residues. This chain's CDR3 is CASSLGRQLHTQYF. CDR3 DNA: TGTGCCAGCAGCTTAGGGCGACAGCTCCATACGCAGTATTTT.

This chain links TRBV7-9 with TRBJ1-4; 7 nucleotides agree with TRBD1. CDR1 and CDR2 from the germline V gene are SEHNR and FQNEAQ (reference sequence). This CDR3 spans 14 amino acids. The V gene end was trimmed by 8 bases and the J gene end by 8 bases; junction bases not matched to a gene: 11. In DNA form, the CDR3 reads TGTGCCAGCGGGGAGGACAGGAGTAACGAAAAACTGTTTTTT. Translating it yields CASGEDRSNEKLFF.